One sample yielded the 19 T cell receptor beta chains listed below, sequenced in a study of control samples from healthy donors and cancer patients. Generated by immunoSEQ multiplex PCR, the TCRdb table keeps only in-frame clones and is missing some. The sample has 60,000 to 75,000 clones, approximately 89% seen once; the top ten hold approximately 5%. The source material was PBMCs. These receptor sequences come from a man aged 60 to 69 with colorectal cancer.

The chain links TRBV6-5 to TRBJ2-1, with TRBD1 matching over 7 bases. This CDR3 is built from 13 residues. Trimming took 4 bases from V and 4 from J; bases not matched to a gene: 1. The germline V gene has CDR1 MNHEY and CDR2 SVGAGI. The CDR3 DNA is TGTGCCAGCAGTTTCAGGGGGTACAATGAGCAGTTCTTC. Translating it yields CASSFRGYNEQFF.

The chain links TRBV6-5 to TRBJ1-6, with D possibly matching TRBD1 (5 bases). CDR3 length equals 13 residues. Germline CDR1 is MNHEY and CDR2 is SVGAGI. The V end was cut by 7 bases, the J end by 11 bases, with 15 bases between. The CDR3 spells CASNAVAGAPLHF. The CDR3 DNA sequence: TGTGCCAGCAACGCAGTAGCGGGGGCACCCCTCCACTTT.

The chain couples TRBV3-1 (or the pseudogene TRBV3-2) to TRBJ1-1; TRBD1 matches at 9 bases. CDR1 and CDR2 from the germline V gene are LGHDT and YNNKEL (reference sequence). V dropped 4 bases and J dropped 2; count of bases not matched to a gene: 5. The CDR3 loop spans 15 amino acids. CDR3 nucleotides: TGTGCCAGCAGCCCGCACAGGGGGCAAAACACTGAAGCTTTCTTT. Protein sequence: CASSPHRGQNTEAFF.

V gene TRBV4-1 combines with J gene TRBJ2-7; no clear D gene. Deletions cut 1 base from V and 0 bases from J, with 10 bases between. Per germline, CDR1 MGHRA and CDR2 YSYEKL. The CDR3 covers 15 residues. CDR3 sequence: CASSQASRNSYEQYF. For the CDR3, the DNA is TGCGCCAGCAGCCAAGCCTCGCGTAACTCCTACGAGCAGTACTTC.

The rearrangement uses TRBV7-9 and TRBJ2-1; 8 nucleotides align to TRBD1. Trimming cost V 5 bases and J 4 bases; bases outside gene matches: 19. Germline assignment: CDR1 SEHNR and CDR2 FQNEAQ (reference sequence). The CDR3 is 19 amino acids. CDR3 coding DNA: TGTGCCAGCAGCACCCCCGGCAGGGGGCGAAATTACCTTTACAATGAGCAGTTCTTC. It specifies CASSTPGRGRNYLYNEQFF.

The chain is built from TRBV2 and TRBJ2-3, with TRBD2 as a possible D gene (7 bases). V lost 7 bases to trimming and J lost 5 bases, with 13 bases between them. CDR3 length: 13 residues. Germline CDR1 SNHLY, CDR2 FYNNEI. As DNA, the CDR3 is TGTGCCAGCACGGGGGGCCCTAAAGATACGCAGTATTTT. Its protein is CASTGGPKDTQYF.

The genes are TRBV7-9 and TRBJ1-1, with D perhaps matching TRBD1 (6 bases). The length of the CDR3 is 15 residues. The germline gives CDR1 SEHNR, CDR2 FQNEAQ (reference sequence). Trimming shortened V by 0 bases and J by 3 bases, and 11 bases separated the two germline ends. The chain's CDR3 is CASSLAGALDTEAFF. CDR3 coding DNA: TGTGCCAGCAGCTTAGCGGGGGCGCTGGACACTGAAGCTTTCTTT.

The V and J genes are TRBV9 and TRBJ1-2, with D unresolved. The germline V and J ends were trimmed by 0 bases and 2 bases, with 8 bases remaining between them. Germline V CDR1 and CDR2: SGDLS, YYNGEE. The CDR3 sequence is 14 residues long. For the CDR3, the DNA is TGTGCCAGCAGCGTAGACGTAGGGAACTATGGCTACACCTTC. Translating it yields CASSVDVGNYGYTF.

J is TRBJ1-1 and V is TRBV5-5; D perhaps matches TRBD1 (6 bases). V gave up 1 base and J gave up 4 bases, with 14 bases separating them. The CDR3 runs to 15 residues. Germline CDR1 is SGHKS and CDR2 is YYEKEE (reference sequence). CDR3 DNA: TGTGCCAGCAGCTTGTACACCGCCAGGGGCACTGAAGCTTTCTTT. This encodes CASSLYTARGTEAFF.

The chain recombines TRBV12-3 or TRBV12-4 with TRBJ2-7, with D hard to call. The length of the CDR3 is 12 residues. V lost 6 bases, J lost 7 bases, and 13 bases lay in between. The CDR3: CASSPDGVEQYF. Here the CDR3 DNA reads TGTGCCAGCAGCCCCGACGGCGTTGAGCAGTACTTC.

Within the sample, this clone is medium-sized. The gene calls are TRBV14 and TRBJ1-6; 7 bases are a match to TRBD1. Per germline, CDR1 SGHDN and CDR2 FVKESK. The CDR3 runs 17 residues. V was clipped by 0 bases and J by 7 bases; unmatched bases: 9. CDR3 nucleotide sequence: TGTGCCAGCAGCCAAGATCGGGTCAGGGGGAGAAATTCACCCCTCCACTTT. It encodes CASSQDRVRGRNSPLHF. Full variable domain (outside the CDR3, taken from reference TRBV14 and TRBJ1-6): EAGVTQFPSHSVIEKGQTVTLRCDPISGHDNLYWYRRVMGKEIKFLLHFVKESKQDESGMPNNRFLAERTGGTYSTLKVQPAELEDSGVYFCASSQDRVRGRNSPLHFGNGTRLTVT.

V and J are TRBV12-3 or TRBV12-4 and TRBJ1-2, with 7 bases fitting TRBD1. V shed 0 bases and J 8 bases; nucleotides not matched to a gene: 3. The CDR3 consists of 13 residues. The chain's CDR3 is CASSLATGWGYTF. The CDR3 DNA reads as TGTGCCAGCAGTTTAGCGACAGGGTGGGGCTACACCTTC.

This sequence joins TRBV6-5 and TRBJ2-4, with 8 nucleotides matching TRBD1. The germline V gene encodes CDR1 MNHEY and CDR2 SVGAGI. The CDR3 has 13 residues. Germline trimming cut 6 bases from V and 8 bases from J; bases unmatched to any gene: 6. The CDR3 DNA follows: TGTGCCAGCAGCGGACAGGGTGTCGACATTCAGTACTTC. Protein: CASSGQGVDIQYF.

The V and J genes are TRBV6-1 and TRBJ2-7; perhaps TRBD2 as D (5 bases). V was shortened by 0 bases and J by 4 bases, with 19 bases between the two germline ends. The CDR3 has 17 amino acids. In germline, CDR1 is MNHNS, CDR2 SASEGT. The CDR3 here is CASSEAVEVGGPYEQYF. The DNA for the CDR3 is TGTGCCAGCAGTGAAGCGGTCGAGGTAGGCGGGCCATACGAGCAGTACTTC.

J is TRBJ1-5 and V is TRBV6-2 or TRBV6-3, with D perhaps matching TRBD1 (5 bases). The V end was cut by 2 bases, the J end by 6 bases, with 5 bases between. This CDR3 spans 12 amino acids. The germline gives CDR1 MNHEY, CDR2 SVGEGT. The CDR3, as DNA: TGTGCCAGCAGTTACCAGGGTCAGCCCCAGCATTTT. Amino acids: CASSYQGQPQHF.

The V call is TRBV29-1, the J call TRBJ1-2; D perhaps matches TRBD1 (6 bases). CDR3 length: 14 amino acids. V lost 4 bases, J lost 2 bases, and 14 bases lay in between. The germline V gene encodes CDR1 SQVTM and CDR2 ANQGSEA. CDR3 residues: CSVAQGGGNYGYTF. The CDR3 nucleotides are TGCAGCGTTGCACAGGGTGGTGGAAACTATGGCTACACCTTC.

The gene calls are TRBV7-2 and TRBJ2-3, with 7 bases that match TRBD2. Trimming took 4 bases from V and 2 from J; bases not matched to a gene: 9. The CDR3 sequence is 16 residues long. The V gene's germline CDR1 is SGHTA and CDR2 FQGNSA. The DNA for the CDR3 is TGTGCCAGCAGCTCGGGGAGGGTTCCGGACACAGATACGCAGTATTTT. Translating gives CASSSGRVPDTDTQYF.

The V gene is TRBV19, the J gene TRBJ2-5; D might be TRBD1 or TRBD2, each matching 5 bases. V was clipped by 5 bases and J by 5 bases, with 21 bases between them. This CDR3 comprises 16 residues. The germline CDR1 and CDR2 sequences are LNHDA and SQIVND (reference sequence). The CDR3 nucleotides are TGTGCCAGTAGTCCCGCCGGGCAGGGAGTGTTGGAGACCCAGTACTTC. Translating gives CASSPAGQGVLETQYF.

This clone was found once. The CDR3 DNA sequence: TGTGCCTGGAGTCGGAGCTACACTGCTTATTCACCCCTCCACTTT. This codes for CAWSRSYTAYSPLHF. V gene TRBV30 combines with J gene TRBJ1-6; D gene uncertain. Germline V gene lookup returns CDR1 GTSNPN and CDR2 SVGIG (reference sequence). The CDR3 covers 15 residues. The V gene lost 2 bases and the J gene lost 8 bases, with 16 bases spanning the gap.